These T cell receptor beta chains were read from a single sample in a study of CD8 T cells in ankylosing spondylitis. TCRdb passed the 5' RACE reads through MiXCR, listing each CDR3 protein once. Here the sample spans around 340,000 distinct CDR3 sequences, around 15% being singletons. The source material was blood, either unsorted or a sorted T cell fraction (not recorded which). The origin of the receptors is a male donor with ankylosing spondylitis or in good health (not recorded which). Each CDR3 is given with its conserved first and last residue. Fields, in order: D gene, V gene, J gene, CDR3 protein. The D gene is left open where the match is weak.

>TRBD2|TRBV2|TRBJ2-1
CAFSLPRRLAGGNNEQFF
>.|TRBV9|TRBJ2-7
CASSVALDASYEQYF
>.|TRBV12-3/TRBV12-4|TRBJ1-4
CASSLNREEKLFF
>.|TRBV9|TRBJ2-3
CASSPNPTDTQYF
>.|TRBV3-1|TRBJ2-7
CASSQGTHGGVYEQYF
>.|TRBV5-1|TRBJ2-7
CASSPTGTPSYEQYF
>TRBD2|TRBV10-3|TRBJ2-1
CAISDPSGGQYNEQFF
>TRBD2|TRBV3-1|TRBJ2-3
CASSQGTTSTGTDTQYF
>TRBD1|TRBV12-3/TRBV12-4|TRBJ1-6
CASSFVWEAGGNSPLHF
>.|TRBV3-1|TRBJ1-3
CASSFDNSGNTIYF
>TRBD2|TRBV15|TRBJ2-7
CATSRRPFIAGEGDEQYF
>TRBD1|TRBV5-1|TRBJ2-2
CASSLAGTGNTGELFF
>.|TRBV3-1|TRBJ1-1
CASSQFQGNEAFF
>.|TRBV29-1|TRBJ1-2
CSVRPGPSYGYTF
>TRBD2|TRBV27|TRBJ2-3
CATKPLSGGNTDTQYF
>.|TRBV29-1|TRBJ2-3
CSVDLGSYGDTQYF
>.|TRBV29-1|TRBJ2-7
CSAGEAEQYF
>.|TRBV7-2|TRBJ1-5
CASNKGGPSNQPQHF